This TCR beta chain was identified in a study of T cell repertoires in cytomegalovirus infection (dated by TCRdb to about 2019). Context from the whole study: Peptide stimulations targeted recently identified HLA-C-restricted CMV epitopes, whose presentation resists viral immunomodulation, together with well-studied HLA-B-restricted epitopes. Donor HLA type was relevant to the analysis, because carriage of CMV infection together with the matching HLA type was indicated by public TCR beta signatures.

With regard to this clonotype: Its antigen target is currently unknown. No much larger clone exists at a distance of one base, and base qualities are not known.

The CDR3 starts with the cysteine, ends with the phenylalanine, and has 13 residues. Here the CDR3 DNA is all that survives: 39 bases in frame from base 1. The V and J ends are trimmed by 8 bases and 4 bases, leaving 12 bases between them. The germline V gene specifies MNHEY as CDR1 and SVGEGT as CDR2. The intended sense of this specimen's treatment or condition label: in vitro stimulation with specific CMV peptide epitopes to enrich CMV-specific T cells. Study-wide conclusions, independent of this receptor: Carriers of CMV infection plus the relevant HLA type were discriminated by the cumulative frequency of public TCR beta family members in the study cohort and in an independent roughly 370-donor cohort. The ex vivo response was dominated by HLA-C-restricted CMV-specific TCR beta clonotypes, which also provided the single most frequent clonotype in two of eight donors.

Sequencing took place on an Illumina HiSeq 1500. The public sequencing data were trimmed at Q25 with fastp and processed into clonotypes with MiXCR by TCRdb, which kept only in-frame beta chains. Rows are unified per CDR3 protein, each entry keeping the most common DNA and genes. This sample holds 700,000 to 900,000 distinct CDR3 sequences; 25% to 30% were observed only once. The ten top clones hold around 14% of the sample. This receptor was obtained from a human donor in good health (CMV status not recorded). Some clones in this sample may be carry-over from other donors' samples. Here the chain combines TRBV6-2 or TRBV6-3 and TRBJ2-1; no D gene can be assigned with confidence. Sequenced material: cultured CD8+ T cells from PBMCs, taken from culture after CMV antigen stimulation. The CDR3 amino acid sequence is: CASGNRKYNEQFF. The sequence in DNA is TGTGCCAGCGGGAATCGTAAATACAATGAGCAGTTCTTC.